This T cell receptor beta chain was profiled in a study of blood T cell repertoires in COVID-19. Per the original data handling: Amplification of reference gene primers was used by the study to estimate nucleated cell counts. The protocol was immunoSEQ multiplex PCR, while the TCRdb copy is restricted to in-frame clones and leaves out a portion. V, J and clone size are those of that table, while D and trimming were read from the DNA. This table holds about 64,000 clones, about 88% found once. The sample taken for sequencing was PBMCs or T cells enriched from blood (not recorded which). The receptor was isolated from a woman aged 40-49 years who had recovered from COVID-19.

CDR3 residues: CSVDGVNTEAFF. The CDR3 DNA follows: TGCAGCGTTGACGGAGTGAACACTGAAGCTTTCTTT. This sequence joins TRBV29-1 and TRBJ1-1; D not resolved. CDR3 size: 12 residues. Trimming pared 3 bases from V and 0 bases from J, leaving 5 bases between. Germline CDR1 and CDR2: SQVTM and ANQGSEA.